This T cell receptor (beta chain) was documented in a study of cytomegalovirus exposure and HLA in healthy donors. General study results and limits: Among TCR beta chains, those listed as cytomegalovirus-associated numbered under 200.

TCRdb's copy holds only in-frame clones and misses some; the assay was immunoSEQ multiplex PCR. This table has around 94,000 clones, about 95% appearing once. As to this clone: Its cognate antigen is unknown.

The CDR3 is 12 residues long. Germline CDR1 is ENHRY and CDR2 is SYGVKD. Trimming left V 11 bases short and J 2 bases short, with 12 bases between. This rearrangement joins TRBV10-3 to TRBJ2-5; D gene unclear. This receptor was identified in a young woman in good health and CMV-seronegative. Sequencing was carried out using PBMCs. The CDR3 here is CASQSGQETQYF. The CDR3 bases are TGTGCCTCCCAATCAGGTCAAGAGACCCAGTACTTC.